A selection of T cell receptor beta chains follows, all from one sample in a study of T cell responses to AZD1222 COVID-19 vaccine. The data were produced by immunoSEQ multiplex PCR, yet TCRdb's version contains in-frame clones alone and is incomplete. The table has 110,000 to 150,000 clones, 85% to 90% seen once; the top ten hold about 3%. The sequences come from peripheral blood, collected on day 0 of AZD1222 vaccination. All receptors derive from an adult in good health. Each CDR3 is given with its conserved first and last residue. The order of the fields is CDR3 DNA, CDR3 protein, J gene, D gene, clone size, V gene. D genes are given only for firm matches. Part of the rows lack a size; the others show once, few, many or a class for expanded clones.

TGTGCCTGGAGCCGGGACAGGACCACTGAAGCTTTCTTT,CAWSRDRTTEAFF,TRBJ1-1,TRBD1,.,TRBV30
TGTGCCAGCTCACCACCGGGGTTAGGGAATACCTACGAGCAGTACTTC,CASSPPGLGNTYEQYF,TRBJ2-7,.,.,TRBV18
TGTGCCAGCAGTTACACTCTTGCGGAGAAGCAGTTCTTC,CASSYTLAEKQFF,TRBJ2-1,.,.,TRBV6-5
TGTGCCAGCAGTGAATGGGGCAGGGGGAATAATTCACCCCTCCACTTT,CASSEWGRGNNSPLHF,TRBJ1-6,TRBD1,.,TRBV25-1
TGTGCCAGCTCACCACCTAGCGGCCACAGCTCCTACAATGAGCAGTTCTTC,CASSPPSGHSSYNEQFF,TRBJ2-1,.,.,TRBV18
TGTGCCAGCAGCACTAGAGGGCTACATGGCTACACCTTC,CASSTRGLHGYTF,TRBJ1-2,.,.,TRBV6-2/TRBV6-3
TGCGCCAGCAGCTTGGGTACAGTCTATGGCTACACCTTC,CASSLGTVYGYTF,TRBJ1-2,.,.,TRBV5-1
TGTGCCAGCTCACCACCCTCAGGGTCAGGCAATCAGCCCCAGCATTTT,CASSPPSGSGNQPQHF,TRBJ1-5,.,.,TRBV18
TGTGCCAGCAGCCAAGATTTAAGCAAGGAGCAGTTCTTC,CASSQDLSKEQFF,TRBJ2-1,.,.,TRBV3-1/TRBV3-2
TGTGCCACCAAAGGGGGGGCAGATACCTACGAGCAGTACTTC,CATKGGADTYEQYF,TRBJ2-7,.,.,TRBV10-3
TGTGCCACCAGCAGAGTCGACGACAGGGGATCTGGCTACACCTTC,CATSRVDDRGSGYTF,TRBJ1-2,TRBD1,.,TRBV15
TGTGCCAGCAGCTTGACAACCTCTGGAAACACCATATATTTT,CASSLTTSGNTIYF,TRBJ1-3,.,.,TRBV7-2
TGTGCCAGCAGTGTGATGTCAGGGGTGAATAATTCACCCCTCCACTTT,CASSVMSGVNNSPLHF,TRBJ1-6,.,.,TRBV2
TGTGCCAGCAGCCAAGTAGCGATCACCTACAATGAGCAGTTCTTC,CASSQVAITYNEQFF,TRBJ2-1,.,once,TRBV3-1/TRBV3-2
TGTGCCAGCAGCCAACCGAACCATAGGGGCTATGGCTACACCTTC,CASSQPNHRGYGYTF,TRBJ1-2,.,few,TRBV3-1/TRBV3-2
TGTGCCAGCAGTTTATCAGAGGGATCGAGAGGCTACACCTTC,CASSLSEGSRGYTF,TRBJ1-2,.,.,TRBV28
TGTGCCAGCAGCGTAGGGACTAGCGGGAGCACAGATACGCAGTATTTT,CASSVGTSGSTDTQYF,TRBJ2-3,TRBD2,.,TRBV9
TGTGCCAGCGGTCAATGGGGAGTGGAGGAGACCCAGTACTTC,CASGQWGVEETQYF,TRBJ2-5,.,.,TRBV27
TGTGCCAGCAGCTTGGCCCCCCAGAGTACCCAGCATTTT,CASSLAPQSTQHF,TRBJ1-5,.,.,TRBV5-4
TGTGCTAGTGGTCGGGAGCGGGGAAGCTCCTACAATGAGCAGTTCTTC,CASGRERGSSYNEQFF,TRBJ2-1,TRBD2,.,TRBV12-5
TGTGCCAGCAGGGTGCAGGGGGCGAAGACCAATGAGCAGTTCTTC,CASRVQGAKTNEQFF,TRBJ2-1,TRBD1,once,TRBV19
TGCGCCACAGTAACGAACGAAGATCGCACAAGTCGGGCCAACGTCCTGACTTTC,CATVTNEDRTSRANVLTF,TRBJ2-6,.,.,TRBV10-1
TGTGCCAGTAGTCCCGGACAGGGAGATGGCTACACCTTC,CASSPGQGDGYTF,TRBJ1-2,TRBD1,.,TRBV19
TGTGCCATCAGTACTAGCGGAGGCGGGGAGCTGTTTTTT,CAISTSGGGELFF,TRBJ2-2,TRBD2,.,TRBV10-3
TGTGCCAGCAGCCAAGATCGTACCGGAAACACCATATATTTT,CASSQDRTGNTIYF,TRBJ1-3,.,.,TRBV4-2
TGTGCCAGCAGCTTGACGGGACTAGCGGGAGCGGAGACCAAAAACATTCAGTACTTC,CASSLTGLAGAETKNIQYF,TRBJ2-4,TRBD2,.,TRBV13
TGTGCCTGGAGTAGTTCCCTCTTCGGCACAGATACGCAGTATTTT,CAWSSSLFGTDTQYF,TRBJ2-3,.,.,TRBV30
TGCGCCAGCAGCCATCACACAGGGATCAATGAGCAGTTCTTC,CASSHHTGINEQFF,TRBJ2-1,.,few,TRBV4-1
TGTGCCAGCTACGGGGAGAATCAGCCCCAGCATTTT,CASYGENQPQHF,TRBJ1-5,.,once,TRBV6-6
TGTGTCAGAAGCGCCTCACGGAGGGAGCAGTACTTC,CVRSASRREQYF,TRBJ2-7,.,.,TRBV7-5
TGTGCCAGCAGCTTTCAGCTTAACAATGAGCAGTTCTTC,CASSFQLNNEQFF,TRBJ2-1,.,once,TRBV11-2
TGTGCCAGCAATAAGGACAGCAACCCCTATGGCTACACCTTC,CASNKDSNPYGYTF,TRBJ1-2,.,.,TRBV7-2
TGCGCCAGCAGCTCGACAGGGGAGGAGGCCTATGGCTACACCTTC,CASSSTGEEAYGYTF,TRBJ1-2,TRBD1,once,TRBV5-1
TGTGCCAGCAGCCAGAACCCGCCGGGACTAGCCGGCGCCACGCAGTATTTT,CASSQNPPGLAGATQYF,TRBJ2-3,TRBD2,few,TRBV3-1/TRBV3-2
TGTGCCTCCCTCTCTCTGTGGGGAGCAACTAATGAAAAACTGTTTTTT,CASLSLWGATNEKLFF,TRBJ1-4,.,.,TRBV19
TGTGCCAGCACACCACAGGGGTACGAGCAGTACTTC,CASTPQGYEQYF,TRBJ2-7,TRBD1,.,TRBV12-3/TRBV12-4